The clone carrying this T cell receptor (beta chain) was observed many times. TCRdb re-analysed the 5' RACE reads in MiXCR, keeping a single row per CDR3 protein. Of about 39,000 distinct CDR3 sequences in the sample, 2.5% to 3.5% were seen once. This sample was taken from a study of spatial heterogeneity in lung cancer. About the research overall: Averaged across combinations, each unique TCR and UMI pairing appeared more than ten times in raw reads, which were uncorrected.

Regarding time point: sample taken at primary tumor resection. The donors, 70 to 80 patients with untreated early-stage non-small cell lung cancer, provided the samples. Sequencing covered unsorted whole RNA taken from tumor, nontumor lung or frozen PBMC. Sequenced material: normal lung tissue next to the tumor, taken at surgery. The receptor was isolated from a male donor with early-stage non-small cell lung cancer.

In nucleotides, the CDR3 is TGTGCCAGCAGCTCACACACTAATTCACCCCTCCACTTT. Translated: CASSSHTNSPLHF. The J gene is TRBJ1-6, the V gene TRBV4-2; D is unresolved. V dropped 5 bases and J dropped 6 bases, with 8 bases sitting between them. The CDR3 sequence is 13 residues long. Per germline, CDR1 LGHNA and CDR2 YNFKEQ.